One sample yielded the 30 T cell receptor beta chains listed below, sequenced in a study of cytomegalovirus exposure and HLA in healthy donors. Researchers ran the PCR with 60 Vbeta and 13 Jbeta primers. Sequencing used immunoSEQ multiplex PCR; TCRdb keeps in-frame clones, though not all of them. The table records roughly 160,000 clones, 77% of them present only once. Sequencing used PBMCs. These receptors were taken from a woman aged 25-40 years in good health and CMV-seronegative.

This chain joins TRBV7-9 and TRBJ1-2; 7 positions match TRBD1. This CDR3 comprises 15 residues. The V gene's germline CDR1 is SEHNR and CDR2 FQNEAQ (reference sequence). The V segment lost 4 bases and the J segment 8 bases; nucleotides outside the gene matches: 13. The CDR3 DNA reads as TGTGCCAGCAGCTCATCCGAGACAGGGAGCGACGGCTACACCTTC. Protein: CASSSSETGSDGYTF.

The rearrangement joins TRBV14 to TRBJ1-2; D might be TRBD1 (6 bases). CDR1 is SGHDN, CDR2 FVKESK, per germline. V was cut by 1 base and J by 4 bases, with 13 bases left in between. This CDR3 has 15 amino acids. The CDR3 DNA is TGTGCCAGCAGCCAAGGGGCAGGGGTCGGCTATGGCTACACCTTC. Its protein is CASSQGAGVGYGYTF.

The rearrangement uses TRBV6-1 and TRBJ2-7, with D possibly TRBD1 on 6 matching bases. This CDR3 region has 14 residues. Looked up from germline, CDR1 is MNHNS and CDR2 is SASEGT. Trimming took off 1 base at V and 4 bases at J, with 11 bases between the two ends. The CDR3 reads CASSEDSRGYEQYF. The DNA for the CDR3 is TGTGCCAGCAGTGAAGATAGCAGGGGATACGAGCAGTACTTC.

The chain couples TRBV5-1 to TRBJ1-1; 7 bases are a match to TRBD1. Germline V lookup: CDR1 SGHRS, CDR2 YFSETQ. The CDR3 has 16 amino acids. V lost 4 bases, J lost 0 bases, and 9 bases stayed unmatched. CDR3 in amino acids: CASSPRTGTMNTEAFF. The CDR3 nucleotides read TGCGCCAGCAGCCCTCGGACAGGAACCATGAACACTGAAGCTTTCTTT.

The V call is TRBV4-1, the J call TRBJ1-4, with 7 nucleotides matching TRBD1. Germline CDR1 is MGHRA and CDR2 is YSYEKL. With V trimmed by 3 bases and J by 7 bases, 8 bases remained unmatched. The CDR3 length is 15 residues. Written as DNA, the CDR3 is TGCGCCAGCAGCCAGGGGACAGTAGGGGGTGAAAAACTGTTTTTT. It codes for CASSQGTVGGEKLFF.

This clone was observed a handful of times. The sample holds other DNA sequences that translate to the same CDR3. This sequence joins TRBV5-6 and TRBJ1-1; D is possibly TRBD1 (5 bases). The CDR3 is 15 residues long. CDR1 is SGHDT and CDR2 is YYEEEE in the germline V gene. V was shortened by 1 base and J by 0 bases, with 10 bases between the two germline ends. CDR3 sequence: CASSLPPGMNTEAFF. The CDR3, as DNA: TGTGCCAGCAGCTTGCCCCCAGGGATGAACACTGAAGCTTTCTTT.

This chain joins TRBV28 and TRBJ2-4, with D possibly being TRBD1 (6 bases). Germline CDR1 MDHEN, CDR2 SYDVKM. The CDR3 is 16 residues long. Trimming took 3 bases from V and 0 from J, leaving 12 bases between them. The CDR3 DNA is TGTGCCAGCAGTTTGGGGGACACCCTAGCCAAAAACATTCAGTACTTC. This sequence encodes CASSLGDTLAKNIQYF.

In its sample, this clone was seen a few times. The J gene is TRBJ1-6, the V gene TRBV28, with no clear D. Trimming pared 6 bases from V and 5 bases from J, leaving 26 bases between. This CDR3 has 19 amino acids. Germline CDR1 and CDR2: MDHEN and SYDVKM. The CDR3, as DNA: TGTGCCAGCAGCTCTACCGAGGGCATCCGGTCAATGGATAATTCACCCCTCCACTTT. Protein sequence: CASSSTEGIRSMDNSPLHF.

This rearrangement joins TRBV29-1 to TRBJ2-1; no clear D. Trimming cost V 4 bases and J 8 bases, with 12 bases left between them. Germline V gives CDR1 SQVTM, CDR2 ANQGSEA. This CDR3 comprises 12 residues. The DNA for the CDR3 is TGCAGCGTTGTCGACGGGTCAGATGAGCAGTTCTTC. This sequence encodes CSVVDGSDEQFF.

The count of this clone is one. V is TRBV4-1 and J is TRBJ2-1; 15 bases are shared with TRBD2. V shed 10 bases and J 10 bases; nucleotides not matched to a gene: 11. CDR3 size: 15 residues. From germline, CDR1 is MGHRA and CDR2 YSYEKL. The CDR3 coding sequence is TGCGCCACCAGGAGGACTAGCGGGGGGGGCAAAGAGCAGTTCTTC. Protein product: CATRRTSGGGKEQFF.

The V gene is TRBV30, the J gene TRBJ1-4; 9 bases are shared with TRBD1. The CDR3 runs 13 residues. The V gene's germline CDR1 is GTSNPN and CDR2 SVGIG (reference sequence). The V gene end was trimmed by 7 bases and the J gene end by 8 bases; junction bases not matched to a gene: 8. CDR3 sequence reads: CAYLTGGEEKLFF. The CDR3 DNA reads as TGTGCCTACCTAACAGGGGGCGAAGAAAAACTGTTTTTT.

This rearrangement joins TRBV6-4 to TRBJ1-2; 10 bases are shared with TRBD1. The V and J ends lost 0 bases and 6 bases, in that order; junction bases with no gene match: 4. CDR3 length: 15 amino acids. CDR1 and CDR2 (germline): MRHNA, SNTAGT. CDR3 residues: CASSDSNGQGDGYTF. The CDR3 bases are TGTGCCAGCAGTGACTCGAATGGACAGGGGGATGGCTACACCTTC.

V gene TRBV5-1 combines with J gene TRBJ2-7; 11 positions agree with TRBD2. The CDR3 extends over 15 amino acids. Germline values: CDR1 SGHRS, CDR2 YFSETQ. V was clipped by 2 bases and J by 7 bases; unmatched bases: 8. The CDR3 nucleotides read TGCGCCAGCAGCTTCGGGCTAGCGGGGGGAGGTGAGCAGTACTTC. Protein product: CASSFGLAGGGEQYF.

CDR3 bases: TGTGCCAGTAGTATAGGTAACAGGGGGCGAATTCTAGGCTACACCTTC. Its protein is CASSIGNRGRILGYTF. The chain employs TRBV19 and TRBJ1-2; 9 bases map to TRBD1. The V gene end was trimmed by 1 base and the J gene end by 8 bases; junction bases not matched to a gene: 11. CDR3 size: 16 residues. CDR1 and CDR2 from the germline V gene are LNHDA and SQIVND (reference sequence).

The chain recombines TRBV27 with TRBJ2-5; D remains unclear. The CDR3 contains 11 residues. The germline V gene encodes CDR1 MNHEY and CDR2 SMNVEV (reference sequence). The ends were cut back, 3 bases at V and 11 bases at J, with 10 bases in the middle. CDR3 residues: CASSFRGKQYF. Written as DNA, the CDR3 is TGTGCCAGCAGTTTTCGCGGAAAGCAGTACTTC.

This clone was picked up one time. The chain combines TRBV30 with TRBJ2-7; D is uncertain. Per germline, CDR1 GTSNPN and CDR2 SVGIG (reference sequence). Trimming took off 3 bases at V and 1 base at J, with 10 bases between the two ends. CDR3 length equals 13 residues. The CDR3 region is CAWRTYQSYEQYF. CDR3 DNA: TGTGCCTGGAGAACCTACCAATCCTACGAGCAGTACTTC.

The chain carries TRBV5-1 and TRBJ2-7; tentative D call: TRBD1 (7 bases). This CDR3 contains 16 residues. Germline V gene lookup returns CDR1 SGHRS and CDR2 YFSETQ. V shed 4 bases and J shed 3 bases, with 20 bases lying between them. CDR3 nucleotide sequence: TGCGCCAGCAGCCCCCGGGCGGGGACAGATCTCTACGAGCAGTACTTC. Translated, it gives CASSPRAGTDLYEQYF.

This chain connects TRBV5-6 to TRBJ1-5, with a possible D match to TRBD1 (5 bases). V was clipped by 3 bases and J by 6 bases, with 16 bases between them. Germline CDR1 is SGHDT and CDR2 is YYEEEE. This CDR3 has 15 amino acids. In nucleotides, the CDR3 is TGTGCCAGCAGCTCCTTGACAGCTAGTGGTCAGCCCCAGCATTTT. Amino acids: CASSSLTASGQPQHF. Drawing the rest from reference TRBV5-6 and TRBJ1-5, the complete variable domain is DAGVTQSPTHLIKTRGQQVTLRCSPKSGHDTVSWYQQALGQGPQFIFQYYEEEERQRGNFPDRFSGHQFPNYSSELNVNALLLGDSALYLCASSSLTASGQPQHFGDGTRLSIL.

As to this clone: Germline is not matched at one junction end, which may reflect a read error. The rearrangement links TRBV30 to TRBJ1-2, with TRBD1 matching over 8 bases. The germline V gene has CDR1 GTSNPN and CDR2 SVGIG (reference sequence). The CDR3 sequence is 14 residues long. The CDR3 DNA is TGTGCCTGGAGCGCGGACAGGGTGAGCTATGGCTACCCCTTC. Amino acids: CAWSADRVSYGYPF.

The chain recombines TRBV5-1 with TRBJ2-7, with 8 bases identical to TRBD1. CDR1 is SGHRS and CDR2 is YFSETQ in the germline V gene. The CDR3 totals 15 residues. J lost 0 bases, V lost 0 bases, and 2 bases had no gene match. The CDR3 nucleotides are TGCGCCAGCAGCTTGGGACAGGGGAGCTCCTACGAGCAGTACTTC. It specifies CASSLGQGSSYEQYF. The full variable domain, in which reference TRBV5-1 and TRBJ2-7 provide the parts outside the CDR3, is KAGVTQTPRYLIKTRGQQVTLSCSPISGHRSVSWYQQTPGQGLQFLFEYFSETQRNKGNFPGRFSGRQFSNSRSEMNVSTLELGDSALYLCASSLGQGSSYEQYFGPGTRLTVT.

The chain recombines TRBV19 with TRBJ2-7, with unresolved D. V was cut by 1 base and J by 0 bases, with 7 bases left in between. The CDR3 is 14 residues long. The germline V gene has CDR1 LNHDA and CDR2 SQIVND (reference sequence). The CDR3 nucleotides read TGTGCCAGTAGTATAGGCGGCAGCTCCTACGAGCAGTACTTC. It yields the protein CASSIGGSSYEQYF.

This clone showed up just a few times. The gene calls are TRBV7-3 and TRBJ2-7; D possibly corresponds to TRBD2 (5 bases). In germline, CDR1 is SGHTA, CDR2 FQGTGA. The V end lost 6 bases, the J end lost 3 bases, and 12 bases lay between the germline ends. The length of the CDR3 is 13 residues. Here the CDR3 reads CASSFSGYYEQYF. The DNA for the CDR3 is TGTGCCAGCAGTTTCTCGGGGTACTACGAGCAGTACTTC.

The gene calls are TRBV27 and TRBJ2-2; 13 bases are shared with TRBD2. The CDR3 is made up of 18 amino acids. Germline-derived CDR1 and CDR2 are MNHEY and SMNVEV (reference sequence). V gave up 5 bases and J gave up 0 bases; unmatched junction bases: 6. The CDR3 sequence is CASSTTSGRSANTGELFF. The CDR3, as DNA: TGTGCCAGCAGTACGACTAGCGGGAGGAGTGCGAACACCGGGGAGCTGTTTTTT.

This chain links TRBV7-3 with TRBJ2-4; TRBD2 agrees at 13 bases. The CDR3 spans 15 residues. The V and J ends lost 1 base and 11 bases, in that order; junction bases with no gene match: 5. Per germline, CDR1 SGHTA and CDR2 FQGTGA. The CDR3 DNA is TGTGCCAGCAGCTTAATAGGACTAGCGGGAGACTTTCAGTACTTC. Its protein product is CASSLIGLAGDFQYF.

The sample holds a few counts of this clone. The chain has TRBV7-3 and TRBJ2-5; D is perhaps TRBD2 (7 bases). CDR1 is SGHTA, CDR2 FQGTGA, per germline. Trimming took off 1 base at V and 2 bases at J, with 11 bases between the two ends. This CDR3 is 15 amino acids long. In nucleotides, the CDR3 is TGTGCCAGCAGCTTAATGGGGGGGCCGCAAGAGACCCAGTACTTC. This sequence encodes CASSLMGGPQETQYF.

This clone showed up just a few times. V usage is TRBV28 and J usage is TRBJ1-2; the match to TRBD1 covers 9 bases. Germline V CDR1 and CDR2: MDHEN, SYDVKM. V was clipped by 8 bases and J by 4 bases; unmatched bases: 5. The CDR3 is made up of 13 amino acids. The CDR3 spells CASDRDRAYGYTF. As DNA, the CDR3 is TGTGCCAGCGACCGGGACAGGGCCTATGGCTACACCTTC.

The chain has TRBV9 and TRBJ2-3; 14 nucleotides agree with TRBD2. The V segment lost 3 bases and the J segment 4 bases; nucleotides outside the gene matches: 7. The germline CDR1 and CDR2 sequences are SGDLS and YYNGEE. CDR3 length equals 17 residues. This CDR3 reads CASSAQRTSGRSDTQYF. The CDR3 region has the DNA TGTGCCAGCAGCGCCCAACGGACTAGCGGGAGGTCAGATACGCAGTATTTT.

The chain couples TRBV5-1 to TRBJ2-2; tentatively, D is TRBD2 (6 bases). Per germline, CDR1 SGHRS and CDR2 YFSETQ. The CDR3 runs 15 residues. V lost 1 base, J lost 2 bases, and 9 bases lay in between. The CDR3 DNA follows: TGCGCCAGCAGCTTGCACGGGAGCAACACCGGGGAGCTGTTTTTT. This encodes CASSLHGSNTGELFF.

The gene calls are TRBV18 and TRBJ2-7, with D possibly being TRBD1 (6 bases). V lost 0 bases, J lost 0 bases, and 9 bases lay in between. Germline V lookup: CDR1 KGHSH, CDR2 LQKENI. The CDR3 contains 15 residues. The CDR3 here is CASSPPGGSSYEQYF. The CDR3 DNA reads as TGTGCCAGCTCACCACCAGGGGGAAGCTCCTACGAGCAGTACTTC.

The gene calls are TRBV5-1 and TRBJ2-3; the match to TRBD1 covers 11 bases. The V gene end was trimmed by 3 bases and the J gene end by 3 bases; junction bases not matched to a gene: 6. This CDR3 region has 16 residues. CDR1 is SGHRS, CDR2 YFSETQ, per germline. In nucleotides, the CDR3 is TGCGCCAGCAGCTCACTCGGACAGGGGGCGACAGATACGCAGTATTTT. It translates to CASSSLGQGATDTQYF.